A selection of T cell receptor beta chains follows, all from one sample in a study of blood T cell repertoires in COVID-19. The data were produced by immunoSEQ multiplex PCR, yet TCRdb's version contains in-frame clones alone and is incomplete. The table records approximately 280,000 clones, around nine tenths of them present only once. Sequencing was carried out using peripheral blood. All receptors derive from a man aged 35 to 55 with acute or convalescent COVID-19. Each CDR3 is given with its conserved first and last residue. A D gene is named only where the DNA matches it firmly. Rows give clone size only sometimes, using once, few, many, or a class for an expanded clone.

V gene: TRBV2; clone size: few; D gene: TRBD2; J gene: TRBJ2-1; CDR3 protein: CASSRTGGQFF; CDR3 DNA: TGTGCCAGCAGTCGGACGGGGGGTCAGTTCTTC
V gene: TRBV7-3; clone size: -; D gene: TRBD2; J gene: TRBJ2-2; CDR3 protein: CASSLHSGGKTGELFF; CDR3 DNA: TGTGCCAGCAGCTTACACAGCGGGGGGAAGACCGGGGAGCTGTTTTTT
V gene: TRBV6-5; clone size: -; D gene: -; J gene: TRBJ1-6; CDR3 protein: CASTRVKDSPLHF; CDR3 DNA: TGTGCCAGCACCCGGGTAAAAGATTCACCCCTCCACTTT
V gene: TRBV11-2; clone size: -; D gene: -; J gene: TRBJ1-3; CDR3 protein: CASSPWASLDSGNTIYF; CDR3 DNA: TGTGCCAGCAGCCCCTGGGCTAGCCTTGACTCTGGAAACACCATATATTTT
V gene: TRBV6-1; clone size: -; D gene: -; J gene: TRBJ2-1; CDR3 protein: CASSEGGRMDEQFF; CDR3 DNA: TGTGCCAGCAGTGAAGGAGGCCGTATGGATGAGCAGTTCTTC
V gene: TRBV5-1; clone size: -; D gene: -; J gene: TRBJ1-1; CDR3 protein: CASSFGVRTEAFF; CDR3 DNA: TGCGCCAGCAGCTTTGGCGTGAGGACTGAAGCTTTCTTT
V gene: TRBV5-1; clone size: -; D gene: -; J gene: TRBJ1-3; CDR3 protein: CASSSTFSGNTIYF; CDR3 DNA: TGCGCCAGCAGCTCGACTTTCTCTGGAAACACCATATATTTT
V gene: TRBV30; clone size: -; D gene: -; J gene: TRBJ1-1; CDR3 protein: CAWMRVEAFF; CDR3 DNA: TGTGCCTGGATGAGGGTAGAAGCTTTCTTT
V gene: TRBV18; clone size: -; D gene: -; J gene: TRBJ1-2; CDR3 protein: CASSPTGNGYTF; CDR3 DNA: TGTGCCAGCTCACCGACGGGAAATGGCTACACCTTC
V gene: TRBV15; clone size: -; D gene: -; J gene: TRBJ1-5; CDR3 protein: CATSRDRQPQHF; CDR3 DNA: TGTGCCACCAGCAGAGATCGTCAGCCCCAGCATTTT
V gene: TRBV6-1; clone size: few; D gene: TRBD1; J gene: TRBJ1-6; CDR3 protein: CASSDFPGGLHF; CDR3 DNA: TGTGCCAGCAGTGATTTTCCAGGGGGCCTCCACTTT
V gene: TRBV29-1; clone size: once; D gene: TRBD1; J gene: TRBJ2-7; CDR3 protein: CSVATTGAYEQYF; CDR3 DNA: TGCAGCGTTGCTACGACAGGGGCCTACGAGCAGTACTTC
V gene: TRBV19; clone size: -; D gene: -; J gene: TRBJ2-1; CDR3 protein: CASSMRVNNEQFF; CDR3 DNA: TGTGCCAGTAGTATGAGAGTGAACAATGAGCAGTTCTTC
V gene: TRBV3-1/TRBV3-2; clone size: -; D gene: -; J gene: TRBJ2-7; CDR3 protein: CASSQDSQISYEQYF; CDR3 DNA: TGTGCCAGCAGCCAAGATAGCCAGATATCCTACGAGCAGTACTTC
V gene: TRBV24-1; clone size: -; D gene: TRBD1; J gene: TRBJ1-2; CDR3 protein: CATSDSGQGGMGYTF; CDR3 DNA: TGTGCCACCAGTGATTCCGGACAGGGAGGTATGGGCTACACCTTC
V gene: TRBV30; clone size: -; D gene: TRBD1; J gene: TRBJ1-1; CDR3 protein: CAWSGDRPFF; CDR3 DNA: TGTGCCTGGAGTGGGGACAGGCCTTTCTTT
V gene: TRBV3-1/TRBV3-2; clone size: -; D gene: -; J gene: TRBJ1-1; CDR3 protein: CASSQVKTEAFF; CDR3 DNA: TGTGCCAGCAGCCAAGTAAAAACTGAAGCTTTCTTT
V gene: TRBV12-5; clone size: -; D gene: TRBD2; J gene: TRBJ2-3; CDR3 protein: CASGSLAGGFSTDTQYF; CDR3 DNA: TGTGCTAGTGGTTCACTAGCGGGGGGATTTAGCACAGATACGCAGTATTTT
V gene: TRBV3-1/TRBV3-2; clone size: -; D gene: TRBD1; J gene: TRBJ2-2; CDR3 protein: CASSQVGGATTGELFF; CDR3 DNA: TGTGCCAGCAGCCAAGTAGGGGGCGCAACCACCGGGGAGCTGTTTTTT
V gene: TRBV5-4; clone size: -; D gene: TRBD1; J gene: TRBJ1-2; CDR3 protein: CASSVGQAYGYTF; CDR3 DNA: TGTGCCAGCAGCGTCGGACAGGCCTATGGCTACACCTTC
V gene: TRBV10-2; clone size: -; D gene: -; J gene: TRBJ1-1; CDR3 protein: CASSGTGVRNTEAFF; CDR3 DNA: TGCGCCAGCAGCGGGACGGGGGTGAGGAACACTGAAGCTTTCTTT
V gene: TRBV3-1/TRBV3-2; clone size: -; D gene: -; J gene: TRBJ2-7; CDR3 protein: CASSQSSSRYEQYF; CDR3 DNA: TGTGCCAGCAGCCAGAGTAGCTCCCGATACGAGCAGTACTTC
V gene: TRBV6-5; clone size: -; D gene: -; J gene: TRBJ2-1; CDR3 protein: CATRNSGGNEQFF; CDR3 DNA: TGTGCCACCCGGAACAGTGGCGGGAATGAGCAGTTCTTC
V gene: TRBV19; clone size: few; D gene: TRBD1; J gene: TRBJ1-5; CDR3 protein: CASSVGTVRQPQHF; CDR3 DNA: TGTGCCAGTAGTGTCGGGACAGTCCGCCAGCCCCAGCATTTT
V gene: TRBV7-2; clone size: -; D gene: -; J gene: TRBJ1-1; CDR3 protein: CASSLSTLNTEAFF; CDR3 DNA: TGTGCCAGCAGCTTATCCACTCTGAACACTGAAGCTTTCTTT
V gene: TRBV10-3; clone size: -; D gene: -; J gene: TRBJ1-1; CDR3 protein: CASRRGIVMNTEAFF; CDR3 DNA: TGTGCCTCTAGGAGGGGAATAGTCATGAACACTGAAGCTTTCTTT
V gene: TRBV15; clone size: -; D gene: -; J gene: TRBJ2-2; CDR3 protein: CATAGGIRNTGELFF; CDR3 DNA: TGTGCCACCGCCGGGGGAATAAGGAACACCGGGGAGCTGTTTTTT
V gene: TRBV11-3; clone size: -; D gene: -; J gene: TRBJ2-2; CDR3 protein: CASSLGVRAYGELFF; CDR3 DNA: TGTGCCAGCAGCTTAGGTGTCAGGGCCTACGGGGAGCTGTTTTTT
V gene: TRBV11-1; clone size: -; D gene: TRBD1; J gene: TRBJ1-4; CDR3 protein: CASSQDRDEKLFF; CDR3 DNA: TGTGCCAGCAGCCAGGACAGGGATGAAAAACTGTTTTTT
V gene: TRBV5-1; clone size: -; D gene: -; J gene: TRBJ2-7; CDR3 protein: CASSSVYEQYF; CDR3 DNA: TGCGCCAGCAGTTCAGTCTACGAGCAGTACTTC
V gene: TRBV24-1; clone size: -; D gene: -; J gene: TRBJ2-1; CDR3 protein: CATSDLEYEQFF; CDR3 DNA: TGTGCCACCAGTGATTTAGAGTATGAGCAGTTCTTC
V gene: TRBV15; clone size: -; D gene: TRBD2; J gene: TRBJ2-7; CDR3 protein: CATSRAPGLADGSYEQYF; CDR3 DNA: TGTGCCACCAGCAGAGCCCCGGGACTAGCGGACGGCTCCTACGAGCAGTACTTC
V gene: TRBV15; clone size: -; D gene: TRBD1; J gene: TRBJ1-6; CDR3 protein: CATSRDGTDNSPLHF; CDR3 DNA: TGTGCCACCAGCAGAGATGGGACAGATAATTCACCCCTCCACTTT
V gene: TRBV2; clone size: -; D gene: -; J gene: TRBJ1-6; CDR3 protein: CASSEVSLNSPLHF; CDR3 DNA: TGTGCCAGCAGTGAAGTCAGTTTAAATTCACCCCTCCACTTT
V gene: TRBV6-5; clone size: -; D gene: -; J gene: TRBJ1-2; CDR3 protein: CASSSYQGYGYTF; CDR3 DNA: TGTGCCAGCAGTTCCTACCAGGGCTATGGCTACACCTTC
V gene: TRBV14; clone size: -; D gene: TRBD1; J gene: TRBJ1-5; CDR3 protein: CASSRRQGSMGSNQPQHF; CDR3 DNA: TGTGCCAGCAGTCGGCGACAGGGGTCTATGGGTAGCAATCAGCCCCAGCATTTT
V gene: TRBV3-1/TRBV3-2; clone size: -; D gene: TRBD2; J gene: TRBJ2-3; CDR3 protein: CASSQDEGGYADTQYF; CDR3 DNA: TGTGCCAGCAGCCAAGATGAGGGAGGGTACGCAGATACGCAGTATTTT
V gene: TRBV9; clone size: -; D gene: -; J gene: TRBJ1-6; CDR3 protein: CASSAQVHPYNSPLHF; CDR3 DNA: TGTGCCAGCAGCGCACAGGTTCACCCCTATAATTCACCCCTCCACTTT
V gene: TRBV5-1; clone size: once; D gene: -; J gene: TRBJ2-1; CDR3 protein: CASSKSGDEQFF; CDR3 DNA: TGCGCCAGCAGCAAGTCAGGGGACGAGCAGTTCTTC
V gene: TRBV27; clone size: -; D gene: -; J gene: TRBJ1-1; CDR3 protein: CASSPSGTNTEAFF; CDR3 DNA: TGTGCCAGCAGTCCATCAGGAACGAACACTGAAGCTTTCTTT
V gene: TRBV2; clone size: -; D gene: -; J gene: TRBJ2-7; CDR3 protein: CASSEEPGFYEQYF; CDR3 DNA: TGTGCCAGCAGTGAAGAGCCAGGGTTCTACGAGCAGTACTTC
V gene: TRBV10-1; clone size: once; D gene: -; J gene: TRBJ1-1; CDR3 protein: CASPGGRRTTEAFF; CDR3 DNA: TGCGCCAGCCCCGGAGGGAGGCGGACCACTGAAGCTTTCTTT
V gene: TRBV7-2; clone size: -; D gene: -; J gene: TRBJ1-1; CDR3 protein: CASSLGQAPRSAFF; CDR3 DNA: TGTGCCAGCAGCTTAGGGCAGGCCCCCCGAAGCGCTTTCTTT
V gene: TRBV5-1; clone size: -; D gene: -; J gene: TRBJ1-5; CDR3 protein: CASSFDTGGNQPQHF; CDR3 DNA: TGCGCCAGCAGCTTTGACACCGGGGGCAATCAGCCCCAGCATTTT
V gene: TRBV7-3; clone size: few; D gene: -; J gene: TRBJ2-1; CDR3 protein: CASSLINYNEQFF; CDR3 DNA: TGTGCCAGCAGCTTAATTAACTACAATGAGCAGTTCTTC
V gene: TRBV6-5; clone size: -; D gene: -; J gene: TRBJ1-2; CDR3 protein: CASTPNRANYGYTF; CDR3 DNA: TGTGCCAGCACCCCCAACCGGGCTAACTATGGCTACACCTTC
V gene: TRBV6-5; clone size: -; D gene: -; J gene: TRBJ1-5; CDR3 protein: CASRDSYQPQHF; CDR3 DNA: TGTGCCAGCAGGGACAGTTATCAGCCCCAGCATTTT
V gene: TRBV7-8; clone size: -; D gene: -; J gene: TRBJ2-7; CDR3 protein: CASSPGGNEQYF; CDR3 DNA: TGTGCCAGCAGCCCAGGGGGGAACGAGCAGTACTTC
V gene: TRBV19; clone size: -; D gene: TRBD2; J gene: TRBJ2-2; CDR3 protein: CASSILAGGRGTGELFF; CDR3 DNA: TGTGCCAGTAGTATCCTAGCGGGGGGGCGAGGCACCGGGGAGCTGTTTTTT
V gene: TRBV18; clone size: -; D gene: TRBD1; J gene: TRBJ1-4; CDR3 protein: CASSYTGVGTTNEKLFF; CDR3 DNA: TGTGCCAGCTCTTATACAGGGGTCGGTACAACTAATGAAAAACTGTTTTTT
V gene: TRBV4-2; clone size: -; D gene: -; J gene: TRBJ2-1; CDR3 protein: CASSQERGGAIDEQFF; CDR3 DNA: TGTGCCAGCAGCCAAGAACGAGGGGGGGCAATAGATGAGCAGTTCTTC
V gene: TRBV6-5; clone size: -; D gene: -; J gene: TRBJ1-2; CDR3 protein: CASRDTSYGYTF; CDR3 DNA: TGTGCCAGCAGGGACACGAGCTATGGCTACACCTTC
V gene: TRBV29-1; clone size: -; D gene: TRBD1; J gene: TRBJ1-1; CDR3 protein: CSVHDRGRLVSTEAFF; CDR3 DNA: TGCAGCGTTCATGACAGGGGGCGTTTAGTCTCCACTGAAGCTTTCTTT
V gene: TRBV19; clone size: -; D gene: -; J gene: TRBJ1-5; CDR3 protein: CASHGGGQDNQPQHF; CDR3 DNA: TGTGCCAGTCATGGGGGGGGGCAGGACAATCAGCCCCAGCATTTT
V gene: TRBV5-1; clone size: -; D gene: TRBD2; J gene: TRBJ2-3; CDR3 protein: CATSMRGGLGKDTQYF; CDR3 DNA: TGCGCCACCAGTATGCGGGGAGGGCTAGGGAAGGATACGCAGTATTTT
V gene: TRBV7-9; clone size: -; D gene: TRBD2; J gene: TRBJ2-1; CDR3 protein: CASSQGAGAPDDEQFF; CDR3 DNA: TGTGCCAGCAGTCAAGGAGCGGGGGCTCCGGACGATGAGCAGTTCTTC